A selection of T cell receptor beta chains follows, all from one sample in a study of PD-L1 blockade in urothelial cancer. Repertoires were generated with immunoSEQ multiplex PCR, while TCRdb's copy carries only in-frame clones and drops some. The data show approximately 110,000 clones, with approximately 90% seen just once and 3% to 4.5% held by the top ten. The sample consisted of PBMCs, taken around atezolizumab (anti-PD-L1) treatment. The receptors here all came from a man aged 55 to 70 with urothelial cancer. The CDR3 runs from the conserved cysteine through the conserved F or W. The D gene is left open where the match is weak. For some rows the clone size is stated as once, few or many, or as a class when expanded; others skip it.

cdr3_nt | cdr3_aa | v_call | d_call | j_call | clone_size
TGCAGCGTTCGAGTGGACAGGCAAGACTACGAGCAGTACTTC | CSVRVDRQDYEQYF | TRBV29-1 | TRBD1 | TRBJ2-7 | NA
TGTGCCAGCCCGGGACTAGCGGGAGGTGACGCAGATACGCAGTATTTT | CASPGLAGGDADTQYF | TRBV7-9 | TRBD2 | TRBJ2-3 | NA
TGTGCTAGTGGTTTGGGGGCACAGGGGCCTGGAGGCTACACCTTC | CASGLGAQGPGGYTF | TRBV12-5 | TRBD1 | TRBJ1-2 | NA
TGTGCCAGCTCACCGCCTAGCGGGGACACAGATACGCAGTATTTT | CASSPPSGDTDTQYF | TRBV18 | TRBD2 | TRBJ2-3 | once
TGTGCCTGGAGTGTAGGGCACGCTAGCGGGAGGTTTGTCTTC | CAWSVGHASGRFVF | TRBV30 | TRBD2 | TRBJ2-7 | NA
TGTGCCAGCAGCTTAGAAGGTGCTAGCGGGGTAACTAGCACAGATACGCAGTATTTT | CASSLEGASGVTSTDTQYF | TRBV7-9 | TRBD2 | TRBJ2-3 | NA
TGTGCCAGCAGTGGGGTTAGCGGAGATACGCAGTATTTT | CASSGVSGDTQYF | TRBV2 | NA | TRBJ2-3 | NA
TGTGCCAGCAGCTTAGATCTGCGGGGGGGCCTCCTCACAGATACGCAGTATTTT | CASSLDLRGGLLTDTQYF | TRBV7-2 | TRBD2 | TRBJ2-3 | NA
TGTGCCAGCAGGACGGGATTTCGGACAGATACGCAGTATTTT | CASRTGFRTDTQYF | TRBV6-5 | NA | TRBJ2-3 | NA
TGTGCCTGGAGTGTACAGGGACAAAACTATGGCTACACCTTC | CAWSVQGQNYGYTF | TRBV30 | NA | TRBJ1-2 | NA
TGTGCCAGCAGACTAGCGGGGTCTTTTGAGCAGTTCTTC | CASRLAGSFEQFF | TRBV27 | TRBD2 | TRBJ2-1 | NA
TGTGCCAGCAGTAGGGCAGGGGAGTACAATGAGCAGTTCTTC | CASSRAGEYNEQFF | TRBV5-6 | NA | TRBJ2-1 | NA
TGTGCCAGCAGCAGTTTTAACAGGGGAGCGGGCATAGGAAACACCATATATTTT | CASSSFNRGAGIGNTIYF | TRBV5-5 | TRBD1 | TRBJ1-3 | NA
TGTGCCAGCAGATCCTCAGGACAGGGCCATAATTCACCCCTCCACTTT | CASRSSGQGHNSPLHF | TRBV5-4 | TRBD1 | TRBJ1-6 | once
TGTGCCAGCCACCCCCGAGGGGCGGGGAGTACTGCAGATACGCAGTATTTT | CASHPRGAGSTADTQYF | TRBV18 | NA | TRBJ2-3 | NA
TGCGCCAGCAGCCAAAGTGCCCGGTTAAGCACAGATACGCAGTATTTT | CASSQSARLSTDTQYF | TRBV4-3 | NA | TRBJ2-3 | once
TGTGCCAGCAGTGTAGGGACAGGGAACACCGGGGAGCTGTTTTTT | CASSVGTGNTGELFF | TRBV4-2 | TRBD1 | TRBJ2-2 | NA
TGCGCCAGCAGCTTGGTAGAGGGACAGCGAAGGGACGAGCAGTACTTC | CASSLVEGQRRDEQYF | TRBV5-1 | TRBD1 | TRBJ2-7 | NA
TGTGCCAGCAGTTACCCGGACAGTTCCTACGAGCAGTACTTC | CASSYPDSSYEQYF | TRBV6-5 | NA | TRBJ2-7 | NA
TGCGCCAGCAGGGCGGGGTTAAACACCGGGGAGCTGTTTTTT | CASRAGLNTGELFF | TRBV5-1 | NA | TRBJ2-2 | NA
TGTGCCAGCAGCTCGTTTTTAGCGGCCAATGGGCCCCAGTACTTC | CASSSFLAANGPQYF | TRBV5-4 | NA | TRBJ2-5 | NA
TGTGCCAGCAGCTTGGCAGGGGCCAATCAGCCCCAGCATTTT | CASSLAGANQPQHF | TRBV5-4 | NA | TRBJ1-5 | NA
TGCGCCAGCAGCCAAGATGCGGCGGGAGGGACCGGGGAGCTGTTTTTT | CASSQDAAGGTGELFF | TRBV4-1 | TRBD2 | TRBJ2-2 | NA
TGCGCCAGCAGCCAAGATTTGGTGGCGAGCGGGGGTAATACGCAGTATTTT | CASSQDLVASGGNTQYF | TRBV4-3 | TRBD2 | TRBJ2-3 | NA
TGCGCCAGCAGCCCTGCCGCGGACAGGCCCGGCCAGCCCCAGCATTTT | CASSPAADRPGQPQHF | TRBV4-3 | TRBD1 | TRBJ1-5 | NA
TGTGCCAGCAGCCCGACAGGGATCGGAGAGACCCAGTACTTC | CASSPTGIGETQYF | TRBV27 | TRBD1 | TRBJ2-5 | NA
TGTGCCAGCAGCGTAGGAGGAACTCAAGAGACCCAGTACTTC | CASSVGGTQETQYF | TRBV9 | NA | TRBJ2-5 | NA
TGTGCCAGCAGCCAAGGGGCGGGGAATAGCAATCAGCCCCAGCATTTT | CASSQGAGNSNQPQHF | TRBV9 | NA | TRBJ1-5 | NA
TGCGCCAGCAGCCAAGGAGCGGGGGCCTACGAGCAGTACTTC | CASSQGAGAYEQYF | TRBV4-1 | TRBD2 | TRBJ2-7 | NA
TGTGCCAGCAGTTCGGAGAATAGCAATCAGCCCCAGCATTTT | CASSSENSNQPQHF | TRBV2 | NA | TRBJ1-5 | NA
TGTGCCAGCTCACCAGGGGCGGACTATGGCTACACCTTC | CASSPGADYGYTF | TRBV18 | NA | TRBJ1-2 | NA
TGTGCCAGCAGTGAGGGACAGGGGGGAAACACCATATATTTT | CASSEGQGGNTIYF | TRBV6-1 | TRBD1 | TRBJ1-3 | NA
TGTGCCAGCAGCTCTCAGGGGGCTAACTATGGCTACACCTTC | CASSSQGANYGYTF | TRBV7-9 | TRBD1 | TRBJ1-2 | NA
TGTGCCAGCAGCCAAGACGGGGGTAGACACGAGCAGTACTTC | CASSQDGGRHEQYF | TRBV7-9 | NA | TRBJ2-7 | once
TGTGCCAGCAGCCAGGGACTAGCGGGGGGACAGAGCACAGATACGCAGTATTTT | CASSQGLAGGQSTDTQYF | TRBV4-2 | TRBD2 | TRBJ2-3 | NA
TGTGCCAGCAGTCGATATAGCGGGGCCCAAGAGACCCAGTACTTC | CASSRYSGAQETQYF | TRBV6-4 | TRBD2 | TRBJ2-5 | NA
TGTGCCAGTAGTATGAGAGGGGGGGCCCTCTCTTTGTTGGGTGAGCAGTTCTTC | CASSMRGGALSLLGEQFF | TRBV19 | NA | TRBJ2-1 | few
TGTGCCAGCAATGAGGGAGGGCTAGGAAGCGGGAGATTCTACGAGCAGTACTTC | CASNEGGLGSGRFYEQYF | TRBV6-1 | TRBD2 | TRBJ2-7 | NA
TGTGCCAGCAGTCCCGGGACTAGGTATGGCTACACCTTC | CASSPGTRYGYTF | TRBV28 | NA | TRBJ1-2 | NA
TGTGCCAGCAGCCAAGCCCAGTCGAACACCGGGGAGCTGTTTTTT | CASSQAQSNTGELFF | TRBV4-2 | NA | TRBJ2-2 | NA
TGTGCCAGCGGCAGGCCTTTCTACGAGCAGTACTTC | CASGRPFYEQYF | TRBV11-2 | NA | TRBJ2-7 | once
TGTGCCAGCAGCTTAGGGCTAGCAGGTGAGCAGTTCTTC | CASSLGLAGEQFF | TRBV11-2 | NA | TRBJ2-1 | NA
TGTGCCAGCAGCTTCGGCGGGGGGGGTCGGAACGGGGAGCTGTTTTTT | CASSFGGGGRNGELFF | TRBV7-6 | TRBD2 | TRBJ2-2 | NA
TGTGCCAGCAGCTTAGCCGGACAGGGGGATGGCTACACCTTC | CASSLAGQGDGYTF | TRBV11-1 | TRBD1 | TRBJ1-2 | once
TGTGCCAGCAGCCCAAAACAGGGTGCGGGGGAGCTGTTTTTT | CASSPKQGAGELFF | TRBV7-7 | NA | TRBJ2-2 | NA
TGTGCCTGGGGGGGGGCCTCCTACGAGCAGTACTTC | CAWGGASYEQYF | TRBV30 | NA | TRBJ2-7 | NA
TGTGCCAGCAGCTTTGGGGCACAAGAGACCCAGTACTTC | CASSFGAQETQYF | TRBV7-2 | NA | TRBJ2-5 | NA
TGTGCCAGCTCACCACCGGGACAGACCTACGAGCAGTACTTC | CASSPPGQTYEQYF | TRBV18 | TRBD1 | TRBJ2-7 | NA
TGTGCCAGCAGAGCGACAGGGGGGAACACTGAAGCTTTCTTT | CASRATGGNTEAFF | TRBV27 | TRBD1 | TRBJ1-1 | NA
TGCGCCAGCAGCTTATTGTCAGGCCTTGAGACCCAGTACTTC | CASSLLSGLETQYF | TRBV5-1 | NA | TRBJ2-5 | once
TGTGCCAGCAGCGTACATGGACTAGCGGGGGGGAATGAGCAGTTCTTC | CASSVHGLAGGNEQFF | TRBV9 | TRBD2 | TRBJ2-1 | NA
TGTGCCATCAGTGAGGGGGCAGGCCGAGGCACAGATACGCAGTATTTT | CAISEGAGRGTDTQYF | TRBV10-3 | NA | TRBJ2-3 | NA
TGTGCCAGCAGTCGAAACCCGACAGGGAACATGAACACTGAAGCTTTCTTT | CASSRNPTGNMNTEAFF | TRBV5-4 | TRBD1 | TRBJ1-1 | NA
TGTGCCAGCAGTGGACGGGAGGCTGGAAACACCATATATTTT | CASSGREAGNTIYF | TRBV2 | NA | TRBJ1-3 | once
TGTGCCAGCACCGAACGAGGTTCATCCTACGAGCAGTACTTC | CASTERGSSYEQYF | TRBV28 | NA | TRBJ2-7 | NA
TGTGCCAGCAGCCCCGGACAGGGGACCTACGAGCAGTACTTC | CASSPGQGTYEQYF | TRBV4-2 | TRBD1 | TRBJ2-7 | NA
TGTGCTAGTGGTTTGTCGACAGGGCAACGGACTGAAGCTTTCTTT | CASGLSTGQRTEAFF | TRBV12-5 | TRBD1 | TRBJ1-1 | NA
TGTGCCAGCAGCACCACCGGGACAGGGGGAGAGACCCAGTACTTC | CASSTTGTGGETQYF | TRBV5-6 | TRBD1 | TRBJ2-5 | once
TGCGCCAGCAGCTTGGCGGGTGCGGGGGGGCCCGGTGAGCAGTTCTTC | CASSLAGAGGPGEQFF | TRBV5-1 | TRBD2 | TRBJ2-1 | once
TGTGCCAGTAGTACTAAAAGGGGCAGAGGTGATTCACCCCTCCACTTT | CASSTKRGRGDSPLHF | TRBV19 | NA | TRBJ1-6 | once